The 6 T cell receptor beta chains reported below all come from one sample, sequenced in a study of Graves' ophthalmopathy and Graves' hyperthyroidism. TCR beta CDR3 amplification used RNA transcripts. RT-PCR with HTBI primers came first, then second-round multiplex PCR. TCRdb used MiXCR to reprocess the multiplex PCR reads, holding one entry per CDR3 protein. The repertoire consists of 220,000 or so distinct CDR3 sequences, with roughly 21% occurring once and the leading ten covering around 40%. Sequencing was done on a sample of peripheral blood. Receptors were obtained from a woman aged 45-65 years with Graves' ophthalmopathy.

This clonotype was observed a handful of times. A much larger clone lies one base from this, so it may be a read error. V and J are TRBV7-2 and TRBJ2-7; TRBD2 agrees at 10 bases. Germline loops: CDR1 SGHTA, CDR2 FQGNSA. The length of the CDR3 is 14 residues. V dropped 5 bases and J dropped 5; count of bases not matched to a gene: 6. DNA of the CDR3: TGTGCCAGCAGCCCCCTAGCGGGAGTAAACGAGCAGTACTTC. Translating gives CASSPLAGVNEQYF.

The DNA of the CDR3 is TGTGCCAGCAGCGATCGACTGGAATCGGAGACCCAGTACTTC. Its protein product is CASSDRLESETQYF. This chain joins TRBV6-1 and TRBJ2-5, with D unclear. The CDR3 length is 14 residues. V lost 6 bases to trimming and J lost 5 bases, with 16 bases between them. CDR1 is MNHNS, CDR2 SASEGT, per germline.

This clonotype was seen a few times. The rearrangement uses TRBV6-5 and TRBJ2-2, with D uncertain. Germline lookup yields CDR1 MNHEY and CDR2 SVGAGI. The CDR3 extends over 14 amino acids. V was cut by 2 bases and J by 6 bases, with 10 bases left in between. The CDR3: CASSYGVEAGELFF. The CDR3 DNA sequence: TGTGCCAGCAGTTACGGGGTAGAGGCCGGGGAGCTGTTTTTT.

This clonotype was recorded many times. J is TRBJ1-1 and V is TRBV10-3; 7 nucleotides match TRBD1. The V gene end was trimmed by 0 bases and the J gene end by 5 bases; junction bases not matched to a gene: 3. Germline CDR1 ENHRY, CDR2 SYGVKD. CDR3 length: 14 residues. The CDR3 reads CAISESRGRTEAFF. The CDR3, as DNA: TGTGCCATCAGTGAGTCGAGGGGGCGGACTGAAGCTTTCTTT.

This clonotype was observed at least ten times. The V and J genes are TRBV2 and TRBJ1-6; 7 bases align to TRBD1. Unmatched junction bases numbered 3, after V lost 6 bases and J lost 4 bases. The V gene's germline CDR1 is SNHLY and CDR2 FYNNEI. The CDR3 is 14 residues long. In DNA, the CDR3 is TGTGCCAGCAGGTTGGGACAGTATAATTCACCCCTCCACTTT. It specifies CASRLGQYNSPLHF. The complete variable domain, with remaining parts taken from reference TRBV2 and TRBJ1-6, reads EPEVTQTPSHQVTQMGQEVILRCVPISNHLYFYWYRQILGQKVEFLVSFYNNEISEKSEIFDDQFSVERPDGSNFTLKIRSTKLEDSAMYFCASRLGQYNSPLHFGNGTRLTVT.

This clonotype was picked up many times. Germline and junction disagree at one end, which may indicate a read error. The chain uses TRBV7-8 and TRBJ2-7; tentatively, D is TRBD1 (6 bases). Germline V gene sequence: CDR1 SGHVS, CDR2 FQNEAQ. CDR3 length equals 12 residues. The CDR3 DNA reads TGTGCCAGCAGCTTACCCGGACAGCGTGGCCACTTC. Amino acid sequence: CASSLPGQRGHF. The full variable domain, with the rest looked up from reference TRBV7-8 and TRBJ2-7, is GAGVSQSPRYKVAKRGQDVALRCDPISGHVSLFWYQQALGQGPEFLTYFQNEAQLDKSGLPSDRFFAERPEGSVSTLKIQRTQQEDSAVYLCASSLPGQRGHFGPGTRLTVT.